This TCR beta chain originates from a study of blood T cells in healthy people across ages (dated by TCRdb to between 2014 and 2017). A note on the overall study: In model experiments, template switching captured about one uniquely barcoded TCR beta cDNA molecule for every two T cells. The study analyzed two additional independent replicas of 1 million unique cDNA reads from the same blood draw for two donors, one aged 18 to 29 and one aged 80 or older. To track age-related changes in TCR beta repertoire diversity, the study relied on deep sequencing normalized with unique cDNA molecular identifiers. The donors were divided into four age groups: young (average around 15 years), middle-aged (about 39), aged (about 62) and long-lived (approximately 74).

The library was obtained by 5' RACE. For sequencing, an Illumina HiSeq 2500 was employed. A second roughly 6 to 11 cycle PCR used a sample-barcoded 5' primer and a J-beta primer mix. A unique molecular identifier was introduced onto each TCR beta cDNA molecule by a template-switch 5' adaptor carrying 12 random nucleotides. Each sample yielded at least 2.5 million CDR3-containing paired-end reads. All of the RNA was converted into first-strand cDNA using the Mint cDNA synthesis kit, with a TRBC-specific oligonucleotide serving as the primer. Following uracil-DNA glycosylase treatment, all cDNA underwent a first 18-cycle PCR with the universal primers M1SS and BC2_uni_R. In the authors' own workflow: Normalization of each sample was performed by random selection of 1 million high-quality reads, each carrying a distinct molecular identifier. Reads sharing molecular identifiers were discarded rather than binned into consensus sequences. CDR3 identification, clonotype clustering and error correction used MiTCR with a Q25 quality threshold and the strictest error-elimination algorithm. A nonparametric unseen species model with Euler transformation was used to estimate a lower bound on total TCR beta diversity. TCRdb cleaned the public reads at Q25 with fastp, built clones with MiXCR and kept in-frame beta chains. Every distinct CDR3 protein forms one entry, paired with its most common genes and DNA. Clone size and V and J calls follow TCRdb, not the original study. Within this sample are around 500,000 distinct CDR3 sequences, with about 27% of them counted one time only. The ten largest account for approximately 3.6% of the sample.

CDR1 is given as SQVTM and CDR2 as ANQGSEA, both from the germline V gene. Reading from cysteine to phenylalanine, the CDR3 counts 15 amino acids. The entry retains the CDR3 DNA only, 45 bases that are in frame from base 1. Donors were 39 systemically healthy Caucasian individuals from Russia aged 6 to 90 years. Around 10 milliliters of peripheral blood were collected from each donor into EDTA-treated Vacutainer tubes. PBMCs were isolated by Ficoll-Paque density-gradient centrifugation, with at least 7 million obtained per sample. Trizol reagent was used to extract total RNA from PBMCs, with at least 6 micrograms per sample. Naive CD45RAhigh/CD27high T cell percentages were measured by flow cytometry on a PBMC aliquot from every donor. Results and caveats for the whole study, not just this receptor: Because donor CMV infection status was unknown, age-related changes in expanded clonotypes were potentially confounded. Observed TCR beta diversity per million T cells fell roughly linearly with age, and a significant reduction was already apparent by age around 40. The percentage of naive T cells measured by flow cytometry correlated strongly with observed TCR beta diversity. Bulk unsorted PBMC profiling prevented conclusive comparison of naive and antigen-experienced compartments. Compared with the aged group, the long-lived group had more naive CD4+ T cells, fewer expanded clones and increased TCR diversity, a pattern suggesting age selection. Total diversity estimates from one million sequenced T cells were considered lower bounds and underestimates.

The table lists this clonotype with a few counts. Its antigen is not yet known. An end of the junction differs from the germline gene, which may be a read error. These data are also associated with another study on T cells of mothers and their children. As the second study states: The donors were nine systemically healthy Caucasian individuals, made up of three mothers and their six children. cDNA synthesis consumed the entire amount of extracted RNA, loaded at approximately 1.6 ug RNA in each 15 ul reaction. Sample barcodes and 2-4 random nucleotides were added via the M1S primer in the second PCR. Each mother yielded over 8.5 million TCR beta CDR3 reads and each child 2.5 million to 3.5 million reads. Thymic selection shapes the output of TCR recombination in a similar way in related and unrelated pairs, and inherited differences have a minor effect. Normalized repertoire overlap in related mother-child pairs was always slightly higher than in unrelated mother-child pairs, but the difference was never significant. With a sensitivity of around 97 clones per million clonotypes, no persistent microchimeric T cell clones were detected. Deep NGS was used in the study to compare the TCR beta repertoires of mothers and children and to look for features that separate related mother-child pairs from unrelated individuals. On average, the children were roughly 10 +/- 4 years old, while the mothers were roughly 36 +/- 4 years old. Libraries were sequenced on Illumina HiSeq 2000 with 100+100 nt paired-end reads after adapter ligation with NEBNext reagents. To prevent cross-contamination, the mother and child libraries were prepared a month apart and were sequenced in separate runs. Between 500,000 and 2,000,000 distinct TCR beta clonotypes were identified per donor. Naive TCR beta clonotypes were estimated from low-frequency clonotypes matched to each donor's FACS-determined naive share, without sorting.

This TCR was sampled from a boy younger than 10 in good health. The chain couples TRBV29-1 to TRBJ2-1, and TRBD2 aligns with 8 junction nucleotides. The sample comprised blood. The encoded CDR3 is CSVEYGRALGDEQSF. The nucleotide sequence reads TGCAGCGTTGAGTACGGGAGGGCACTCGGAGATGAGCAGTCCTTC.